This is a list of T cell receptor beta chains from one sample in a study of blood T cells in healthy people across ages. TCRdb re-analysed the 5' RACE reads in MiXCR, keeping a single row per CDR3 protein. The sample records roughly 2 million distinct CDR3 sequences, 49% being singletons. Sequencing was carried out using blood. All receptors come from a woman aged 40 to 50 in good health. Each CDR3 is given with its conserved first and last residue. The D gene is left open where the match is weak. Clone size is not always given. Where it is, it says once, few, many or a class for expanded clones.

size: .; J: TRBJ1-2; D: .; V: TRBV5-6; CDR3: CASSFPTAGGYTF; DNA: TGTGCCAGCAGCTTTCCTACAGCGGGAGGCTACACCTTC
size: few; J: TRBJ1-6; D: TRBD1; V: TRBV4-3; CDR3: CASSQDGTVNSPLHF; DNA: TGCGCCAGCAGCCAAGATGGGACAGTTAATTCACCCCTCCACTTT
size: .; J: TRBJ1-1; D: TRBD1; V: TRBV9; CDR3: CASSAQGGTEAFF; DNA: TGTGCCAGCAGCGCGCAGGGGGGTACTGAAGCTTTCTTT
size: few; J: TRBJ1-2; D: TRBD1; V: TRBV6-5; CDR3: CASSPTLTGLIGYTF; DNA: TGTGCCAGCAGTCCCACCTTGACAGGGCTTATCGGCTACACCTTC
size: .; J: TRBJ2-1; D: TRBD2; V: TRBV28; CDR3: CASSWPTSGGGNEQFF; DNA: TGTGCCAGCAGTTGGCCGACTAGCGGGGGGGGTAATGAGCAGTTCTTC
size: .; J: TRBJ1-2; D: .; V: TRBV5-1; CDR3: CASWRVEGTVQGDYGYTF; DNA: TGCGCCAGCTGGAGGGTTGAGGGCACAGTTCAAGGTGACTATGGCTACACCTTC
size: .; J: TRBJ2-1; D: .; V: TRBV27; CDR3: CASSWANEQFF; DNA: TGTGCCAGCAGTTGGGCAAATGAGCAGTTCTTC
size: few; J: TRBJ2-1; D: TRBD1; V: TRBV24-1; CDR3: CATSDYTGDNEQFF; DNA: TGTGCCACCAGTGATTATACAGGGGACAATGAGCAGTTCTTC
size: .; J: TRBJ1-5; D: .; V: TRBV20-1; CDR3: CSATSGASTQPQHF; DNA: TGCAGTGCTACATCAGGGGCAAGCACTCAGCCCCAGCATTTT
size: .; J: TRBJ2-2; D: .; V: TRBV5-6; CDR3: CASSLWRSTNTGELFF; DNA: TGTGCCAGCAGCTTGTGGAGAAGCACGAACACCGGAGAGCTGTTTTTT
size: .; J: TRBJ1-1; D: TRBD1; V: TRBV7-9; CDR3: CASSTTGANTEAFF; DNA: TGTGCCAGCAGCACTACAGGGGCGAACACTGAAGCTTTCTTT
size: .; J: TRBJ2-5; D: .; V: TRBV20-1; CDR3: CSAEYYNQETQYF; DNA: TGCAGTGCTGAATACTATAACCAAGAGACCCAGTACTTC
size: .; J: TRBJ1-5; D: TRBD1; V: TRBV20-1; CDR3: CSASKTGTDNQPQHF; DNA: TGCAGTGCTAGTAAGACCGGGACAGACAATCAGCCCCAGCATTTT
size: few; J: TRBJ2-3; D: TRBD2; V: TRBV6-5; CDR3: CASSYLLAGDTDTQYF; DNA: TGTGCCAGCAGTTACTTATTAGCGGGGGACACAGATACGCAGTATTTT
size: .; J: TRBJ2-7; D: TRBD2; V: TRBV7-2; CDR3: CASTLSGGAYEQYF; DNA: TGTGCCAGCACTTTAAGCGGGGGGGCCTACGAGCAGTACTTC
size: .; J: TRBJ1-1; D: .; V: TRBV11-2; CDR3: CASSTTTEKRGEAFF; DNA: TGTGCCAGCAGCACAACGACGGAGAAAAGGGGGGAAGCTTTCTTT
size: few; J: TRBJ1-6; D: .; V: TRBV28; CDR3: CASSFPTESYNSPLHF; DNA: TGTGCCAGCAGTTTCCCGACAGAAAGTTATAATTCACCCCTCCACTTT
size: .; J: TRBJ1-2; D: .; V: TRBV9; CDR3: CASSVVVVGNGYTF; DNA: TGTGCCAGCAGCGTAGTTGTGGTGGGGAATGGCTACACCTTC
size: few; J: TRBJ2-6; D: .; V: TRBV6-2/TRBV6-3; CDR3: CASSYSVTEANVLTF; DNA: TGTGCCAGCAGTTATTCGGTAACCGAGGCCAACGTCCTGACTTTC
size: few; J: TRBJ2-3; D: TRBD2; V: TRBV4-3; CDR3: CASSQGLAGGPSTDTQYF; DNA: TGCGCCAGCAGCCAAGGGCTAGCGGGGGGTCCTAGCACAGATACGCAGTATTTT
size: .; J: TRBJ1-1; D: .; V: TRBV4-3; CDR3: CASSQAIRNTEAFF; DNA: TGCGCCAGCAGCCAGGCAATAAGGAACACTGAAGCTTTCTTT
size: .; J: TRBJ1-5; D: TRBD1; V: TRBV7-2; CDR3: CASSLAGTDEWPQHF; DNA: TGTGCCAGCAGCCTCGCCGGGACAGATGAGTGGCCCCAGCATTTT
size: few; J: TRBJ1-2; D: .; V: TRBV29-1; CDR3: CSVGANNYGYTF; DNA: TGCAGCGTTGGGGCTAACAACTATGGCTACACCTTC
size: .; J: TRBJ1-2; D: .; V: TRBV29-1; CDR3: CSVSGRYGYTF; DNA: TGCAGCGTCTCAGGGAGATATGGCTACACCTTC
size: .; J: TRBJ2-1; D: .; V: TRBV20-1; CDR3: CSARRLATSEQFF; DNA: TGCAGTGCTAGGCGCTTAGCGACCAGTGAGCAGTTCTTC
size: once; J: TRBJ2-6; D: .; V: TRBV7-7; CDR3: CASSSVEGPLSGANVLTF; DNA: TGTGCTAGCAGCTCGGTAGAAGGTCCTCTCTCTGGGGCCAACGTCCTGACTTTC
size: .; J: TRBJ2-7; D: .; V: TRBV6-5; CDR3: CASSYNGYMSYEQYF; DNA: TGTGCCAGCAGTTACAACGGATATATGTCCTACGAGCAGTACTTC
size: few; J: TRBJ1-2; D: .; V: TRBV4-2; CDR3: CASSQELGVDGYTF; DNA: TGTGCCAGCAGCCAAGAGCTAGGGGTCGATGGCTACACCTTC
size: .; J: TRBJ2-1; D: .; V: TRBV28; CDR3: CASSFFDYNEQFF; DNA: TGTGCCAGCAGTTTTTTCGACTACAATGAGCAGTTCTTC
size: .; J: TRBJ2-5; D: .; V: TRBV6-2/TRBV6-3; CDR3: CASSLPLAETQYF; DNA: TGTGCCAGCAGTCTTCCATTGGCGGAGACCCAGTACTTC
size: few; J: TRBJ1-2; D: TRBD1; V: TRBV20-1; CDR3: CSAPRDRDLFGSGYTF; DNA: TGCAGTGCTCCCCGGGACAGGGATCTCTTTGGGTCGGGCTACACCTTC
size: .; J: TRBJ2-1; D: TRBD2; V: TRBV4-3; CDR3: CASSQGLAGAREQLF; DNA: TGCGCCAGCAGCCAAGGACTAGCGGGGGCACGCGAGCAGTTATTC
size: .; J: TRBJ2-7; D: .; V: TRBV15; CDR3: CATSHSAYEQYF; DNA: TGTGCCACCAGCCACAGTGCCTACGAGCAGTACTTC
size: .; J: TRBJ1-2; D: .; V: TRBV20-1; CDR3: CSARARAGADYGYTF; DNA: TGCAGTGCTAGAGCTCGGGCAGGAGCCGACTATGGCTACACCTTC
size: .; J: TRBJ1-5; D: .; V: TRBV12-3/TRBV12-4; CDR3: CASSLPRDINQPQHF; DNA: TGTGCCAGCAGTCTCCCCAGGGATATCAATCAGCCCCAGCATTTT
size: few; J: TRBJ2-3; D: TRBD1; V: TRBV12-3/TRBV12-4; CDR3: CASSMMDRGLADTQYF; DNA: TGTGCCAGCAGTATGATGGACAGGGGGTTGGCAGATACGCAGTATTTT
size: few; J: TRBJ2-7; D: TRBD2; V: TRBV12-3/TRBV12-4; CDR3: CASSYQSTSGYEQYF; DNA: TGTGCCAGCAGCTATCAGTCGACTAGCGGCTACGAGCAGTACTTC
size: .; J: TRBJ2-1; D: .; V: TRBV9; CDR3: CASGVGRGQLNEQFF; DNA: TGTGCCAGCGGCGTAGGTAGGGGTCAGCTCAATGAGCAGTTCTTC
size: .; J: TRBJ2-5; D: TRBD2; V: TRBV6-2/TRBV6-3; CDR3: CASSSVLAGGETQYF; DNA: TGTGCCAGCAGTTCGGTACTAGCGGGAGGAGAGACCCAGTACTTC
size: .; J: TRBJ2-3; D: .; V: TRBV20-1; CDR3: CSAARSDTQYF; DNA: TGCAGTGCTGCGAGATCAGACACGCAGTATTTT
size: .; J: TRBJ1-2; D: TRBD1; V: TRBV20-1; CDR3: CSARVDRGRPLYGYTF; DNA: TGCAGTGCTAGGGTCGACAGGGGGAGGCCCCTCTATGGCTACACCTTC
size: .; J: TRBJ2-5; D: TRBD2; V: TRBV6-2/TRBV6-3; CDR3: CASSPPPLAGEEETQYF; DNA: TGTGCCAGCAGTCCCCCCCCACTAGCGGGGGAGGAAGAGACCCAGTACTTC
size: few; J: TRBJ2-1; D: .; V: TRBV29-1; CDR3: CSVEEVVGNEQFF; DNA: TGCAGCGTTGAAGAGGTGGTGGGGAATGAGCAGTTCTTC
size: .; J: TRBJ1-1; D: .; V: TRBV9; CDR3: CASSVRGGDTEAFF; DNA: TGTGCCAGCAGCGTAAGAGGGGGGGACACTGAAGCTTTCTTT
size: .; J: TRBJ2-5; D: .; V: TRBV11-2; CDR3: CASSLSRDTVPGTQYF; DNA: TGTGCCAGCAGCCTGTCCCGGGACACAGTTCCGGGGACCCAGTACTTC
size: .; J: TRBJ2-5; D: TRBD2; V: TRBV28; CDR3: CASSFQASGGLRETQYF; DNA: TGTGCCAGCAGTTTCCAGGCTAGCGGGGGCTTGCGTGAGACCCAGTACTTC
size: .; J: TRBJ1-2; D: TRBD1; V: TRBV4-2; CDR3: CASSQGGQADGYTF; DNA: TGTGCCAGCAGCCAAGGGGGACAGGCAGATGGCTACACCTTC
size: .; J: TRBJ2-3; D: TRBD2; V: TRBV28; CDR3: CASQRGGRLTDTQYF; DNA: TGTGCCAGCCAGCGGGGGGGCCGGTTAACAGATACGCAGTATTTT
size: .; J: TRBJ2-7; D: .; V: TRBV4-2; CDR3: CASSQEISESSYEQYF; DNA: TGTGCCAGCAGCCAAGAAATCTCGGAGAGCTCCTACGAGCAGTACTTC
size: .; J: TRBJ2-1; D: TRBD2; V: TRBV28; CDR3: CASSSSGAGVNEQFF; DNA: TGTGCCAGCAGTTCTAGCGGGGCGGGGGTCAATGAGCAGTTCTTC
size: .; J: TRBJ2-1; D: TRBD2; V: TRBV7-9; CDR3: CASSDGAGGPEQFF; DNA: TGTGCCAGCAGCGATGGGGCGGGGGGGCCTGAGCAGTTCTTC
size: few; J: TRBJ2-5; D: .; V: TRBV10-3; CDR3: CASRDTIQETQYF; DNA: TGTGCCTCCCGGGACACCATCCAAGAGACCCAGTACTTC
size: few; J: TRBJ1-6; D: .; V: TRBV20-1; CDR3: CSARHRKGVHNSPLHF; DNA: TGCAGTGCCCGTCACAGGAAAGGTGTCCATAATTCACCCCTCCACTTT
size: .; J: TRBJ2-7; D: .; V: TRBV5-1; CDR3: CASQGSGGNEQYF; DNA: TGCGCCAGCCAGGGATCCGGGGGCAATGAGCAGTACTTC
size: .; J: TRBJ1-2; D: TRBD1; V: TRBV6-1; CDR3: CASSGLTGGRNGYTF; DNA: TGTGCCAGCAGTGGGCTTACAGGGGGCAGAAATGGCTACACCTTC
size: .; J: TRBJ2-5; D: .; V: TRBV27; CDR3: CASSFGRRKETQYF; DNA: TGTGCCAGCAGTTTCGGCAGACGGAAAGAGACCCAGTACTTC
size: .; J: TRBJ2-5; D: TRBD2; V: TRBV7-9; CDR3: CASTSESGGVQETQYF; DNA: TGTGCCAGCACCTCAGAGAGCGGGGGGGTCCAAGAGACCCAGTACTTC